This entry lists 3 T cell receptor beta chains sequenced from one sample in a study of CD8 T cells in ankylosing spondylitis. In TCRdb, the 5' RACE reads were re-called with MiXCR into one record per CDR3 protein. Here the sample spans about 360,000 distinct CDR3 sequences, more than 20% being singletons. Sequenced input: blood, either unsorted or a sorted T cell fraction (not recorded which). Every receptor here comes from a male donor with ankylosing spondylitis or in good health (not recorded which).

This chain joins TRBV6-5 and TRBJ2-7; maybe TRBD2 (6 bases). V dropped 2 bases and J dropped 2 bases, with 10 bases sitting between them. Germline-derived CDR1 and CDR2 are MNHEY and SVGAGI. The CDR3 has 14 amino acids. In DNA, the CDR3 is TGTGCCAGCAGTTACAGGGAGGTACCCTACGAGCAGTACTTC. Protein: CASSYREVPYEQYF.

The chain joins TRBV5-1 to TRBJ2-7; 8 bases map to TRBD1. The CDR3 runs 17 residues. J was trimmed by 0 bases and V by 4 bases; bases with no gene match: 12. Germline assignment: CDR1 SGHRS and CDR2 YFSETQ. CDR3 bases: TGCGCCAGCAGCAGCGTACCCGGGACAGGAGGCTCCTACGAGCAGTACTTC. It codes for CASSSVPGTGGSYEQYF.

This sequence joins TRBV7-9 and TRBJ2-1; 7 positions agree with TRBD1. This CDR3 contains 14 residues. The germline V gene has CDR1 SEHNR and CDR2 FQNEAQ (reference sequence). V shed 1 base, J shed 13 bases, and the junction held 10 bases outside the gene matches. CDR3 sequence reads: CASSLENRGLGQFF. For the CDR3, the DNA is TGTGCCAGCAGCTTAGAGAACAGGGGTTTGGGCCAGTTCTTC.